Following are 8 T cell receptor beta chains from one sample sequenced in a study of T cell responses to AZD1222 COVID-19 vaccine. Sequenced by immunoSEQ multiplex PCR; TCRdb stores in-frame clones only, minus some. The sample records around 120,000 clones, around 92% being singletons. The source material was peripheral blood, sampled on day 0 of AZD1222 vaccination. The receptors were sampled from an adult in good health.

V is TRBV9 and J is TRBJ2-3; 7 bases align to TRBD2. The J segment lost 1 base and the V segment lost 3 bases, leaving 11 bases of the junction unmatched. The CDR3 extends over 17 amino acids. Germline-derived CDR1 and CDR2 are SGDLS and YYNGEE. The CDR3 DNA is TGTGCCAGCAGCGAAACTCAACTAGCGCCTCGCACAGATACGCAGTATTTT. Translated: CASSETQLAPRTDTQYF.

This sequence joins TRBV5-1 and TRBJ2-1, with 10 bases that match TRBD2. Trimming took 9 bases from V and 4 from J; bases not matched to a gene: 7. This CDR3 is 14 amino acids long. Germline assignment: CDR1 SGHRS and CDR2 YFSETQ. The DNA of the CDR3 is TGCGCCACCGCGGGGACTAGCGTTTACAATGAGCAGTTCTTC. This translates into CATAGTSVYNEQFF. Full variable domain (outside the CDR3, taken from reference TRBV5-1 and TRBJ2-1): KAGVTQTPRYLIKTRGQQVTLSCSPISGHRSVSWYQQTPGQGLQFLFEYFSETQRNKGNFPGRFSGRQFSNSRSEMNVSTLELGDSALYLCATAGTSVYNEQFFGPGTRLTVL.

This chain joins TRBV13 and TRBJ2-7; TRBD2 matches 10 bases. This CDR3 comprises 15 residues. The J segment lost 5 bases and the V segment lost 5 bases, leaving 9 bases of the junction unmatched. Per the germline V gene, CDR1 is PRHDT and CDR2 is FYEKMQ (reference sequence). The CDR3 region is CASSPTGTSVHEQYF. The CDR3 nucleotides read TGTGCCAGCAGCCCAACCGGGACTAGCGTTCACGAGCAGTACTTC.

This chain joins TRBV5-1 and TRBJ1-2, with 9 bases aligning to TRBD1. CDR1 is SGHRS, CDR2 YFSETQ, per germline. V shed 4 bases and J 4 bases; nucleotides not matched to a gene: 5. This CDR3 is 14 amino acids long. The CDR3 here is CASSTGTGSYGYTF. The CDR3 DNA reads TGCGCCAGCAGCACCGGGACAGGGAGCTATGGCTACACCTTC.

The CDR3 sequence: CASSSIGTSGREQFF. The DNA of the CDR3 is TGTGCCAGCAGCTCTATAGGGACTAGCGGGAGGGAGCAGTTCTTC. The V and J genes are TRBV9 and TRBJ2-1; 15 positions agree with TRBD2. From germline, CDR1 is SGDLS and CDR2 YYNGEE. This CDR3 has 15 amino acids. V was clipped by 4 bases and J by 10 bases; unmatched bases: 6.

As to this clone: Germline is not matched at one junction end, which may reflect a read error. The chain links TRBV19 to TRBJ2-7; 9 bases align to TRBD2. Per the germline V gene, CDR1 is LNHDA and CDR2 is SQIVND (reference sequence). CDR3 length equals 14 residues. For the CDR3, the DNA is TGTGCCAGTAGGATAGCGGGAGCGTCCTACGAGCAGTACTTC. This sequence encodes CASRIAGASYEQYF.

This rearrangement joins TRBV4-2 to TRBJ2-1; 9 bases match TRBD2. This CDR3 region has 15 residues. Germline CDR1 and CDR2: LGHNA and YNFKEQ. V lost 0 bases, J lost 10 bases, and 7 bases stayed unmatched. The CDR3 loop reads CASSQEAGGPGEQFF. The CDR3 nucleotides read TGTGCCAGCAGCCAAGAGGCGGGAGGGCCTGGGGAGCAGTTCTTC.

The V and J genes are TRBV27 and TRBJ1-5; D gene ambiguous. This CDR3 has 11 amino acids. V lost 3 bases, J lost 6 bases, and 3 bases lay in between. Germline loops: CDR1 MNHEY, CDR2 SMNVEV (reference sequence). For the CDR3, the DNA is TGTGCCAGCAGTTTCGGTCAGCCCCAGCATTTT. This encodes CASSFGQPQHF.